This T cell receptor beta chain was identified during a study of cytomegalovirus exposure and HLA in healthy donors. Overall study findings and caveats: Later on, an analysis showed TCR association rates differing by HLA locus, with DRB1 the most and HLA-C the fewest.

Of note for this clone: Antigen: not known.

The germline V and J ends were trimmed by 5 bases and 6 bases, with 13 bases remaining between them. CDR3 length equals 14 residues. Germline loops: CDR1 MGHDK, CDR2 SYGVNS. Amplification used 60 Vbeta primers and 13 Jbeta primers. Method: immunoSEQ multiplex PCR; TCRdb's copy keeps in-frame clones and lacks some. The sample includes 95,000 to 100,000 clones, under 80% seen only once; the top ten take approximately 1.8%. The V and J genes are TRBV25-1 and TRBJ1-4; D is possibly TRBD1 (6 bases). Sequencing was done on a sample of PBMCs. This sequence originates from a male donor in good health and CMV-seronegative. The CDR3 sequence: CASSNQGRDEKLFF. The CDR3 nucleotides read TGTGCCAGCAGTAACCAGGGGAGAGATGAAAAACTGTTTTTT.